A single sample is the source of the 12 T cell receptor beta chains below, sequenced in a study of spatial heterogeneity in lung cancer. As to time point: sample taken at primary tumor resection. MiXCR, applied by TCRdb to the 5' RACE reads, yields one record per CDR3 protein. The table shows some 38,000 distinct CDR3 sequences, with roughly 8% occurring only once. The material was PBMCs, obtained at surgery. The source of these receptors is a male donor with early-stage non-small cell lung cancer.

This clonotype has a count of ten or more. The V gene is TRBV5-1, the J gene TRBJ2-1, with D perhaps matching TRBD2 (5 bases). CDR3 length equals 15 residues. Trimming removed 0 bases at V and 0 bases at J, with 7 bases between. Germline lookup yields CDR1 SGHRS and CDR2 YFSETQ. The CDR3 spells CASSLVGSSYNEQFF. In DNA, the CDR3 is TGCGCCAGCAGCTTGGTTGGGAGCTCCTACAATGAGCAGTTCTTC.

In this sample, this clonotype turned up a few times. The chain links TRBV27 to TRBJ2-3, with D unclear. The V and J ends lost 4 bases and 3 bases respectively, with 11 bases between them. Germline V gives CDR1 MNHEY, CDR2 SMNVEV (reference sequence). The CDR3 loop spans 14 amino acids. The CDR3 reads CASSSFVLTDTQYF. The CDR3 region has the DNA TGTGCCAGCAGTTCATTCGTTTTGACAGATACGCAGTATTTT.

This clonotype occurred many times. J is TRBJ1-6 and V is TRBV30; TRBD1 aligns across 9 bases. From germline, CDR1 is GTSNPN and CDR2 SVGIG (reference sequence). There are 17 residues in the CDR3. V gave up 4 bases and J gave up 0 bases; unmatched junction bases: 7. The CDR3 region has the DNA TGTGCCTGGAAAGGACAGGGGATCAGCTCCTATAATTCACCCCTCCACTTT. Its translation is CAWKGQGISSYNSPLHF.

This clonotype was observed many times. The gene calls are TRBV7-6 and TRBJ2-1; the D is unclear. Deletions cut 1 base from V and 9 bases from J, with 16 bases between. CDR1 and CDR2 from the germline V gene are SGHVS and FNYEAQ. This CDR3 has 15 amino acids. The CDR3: CASSLGAISGLEQFF. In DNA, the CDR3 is TGTGCCAGCAGCTTAGGTGCAATCTCAGGCCTTGAGCAGTTCTTC.

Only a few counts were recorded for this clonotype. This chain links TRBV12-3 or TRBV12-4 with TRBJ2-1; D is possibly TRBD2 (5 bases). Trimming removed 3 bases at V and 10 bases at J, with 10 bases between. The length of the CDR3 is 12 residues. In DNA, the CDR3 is TGTGCCAGCAGTTTCGAGGGAATCGAGCAGTTCTTC. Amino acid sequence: CASSFEGIEQFF.

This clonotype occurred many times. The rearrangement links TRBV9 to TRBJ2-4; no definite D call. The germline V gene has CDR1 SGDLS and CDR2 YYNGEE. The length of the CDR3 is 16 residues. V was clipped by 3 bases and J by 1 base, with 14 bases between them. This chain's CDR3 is CASSGQDGDAKNIQYF. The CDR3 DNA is TGTGCCAGCAGCGGGCAAGACGGAGATGCCAAAAACATTCAGTACTTC.

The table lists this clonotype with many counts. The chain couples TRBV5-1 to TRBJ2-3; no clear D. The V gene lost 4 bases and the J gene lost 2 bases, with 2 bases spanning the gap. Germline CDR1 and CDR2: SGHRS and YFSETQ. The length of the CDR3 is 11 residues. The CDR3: CASSNTDTQYF. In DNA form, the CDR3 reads TGCGCCAGCAGCAACACAGATACGCAGTATTTT.

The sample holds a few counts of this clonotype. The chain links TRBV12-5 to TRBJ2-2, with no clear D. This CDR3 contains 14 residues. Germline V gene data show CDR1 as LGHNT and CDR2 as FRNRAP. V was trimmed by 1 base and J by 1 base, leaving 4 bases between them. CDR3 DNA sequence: TGTGCTAGTGGTTTGGGCCTGAACACCGGGGAGCTGTTTTTT. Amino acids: CASGLGLNTGELFF.

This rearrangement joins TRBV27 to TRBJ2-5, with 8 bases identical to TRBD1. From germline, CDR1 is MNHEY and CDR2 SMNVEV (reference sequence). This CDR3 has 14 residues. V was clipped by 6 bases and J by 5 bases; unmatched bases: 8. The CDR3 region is CASRAGGWRETQYF. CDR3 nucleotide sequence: TGTGCCAGCAGAGCAGGGGGCTGGAGGGAGACCCAGTACTTC.

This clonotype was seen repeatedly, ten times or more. CDR3 region: CASSLSAGTSTDTQYF. DNA for the CDR3: TGTGCCAGCAGTTTATCAGCGGGGACTAGCACAGATACGCAGTATTTT. The rearrangement links TRBV12-3 or TRBV12-4 to TRBJ2-3; 7 nucleotides line up with TRBD2. This CDR3 is 16 amino acids long. V lost 2 bases and J lost 0; bases outside the gene matches: 5.

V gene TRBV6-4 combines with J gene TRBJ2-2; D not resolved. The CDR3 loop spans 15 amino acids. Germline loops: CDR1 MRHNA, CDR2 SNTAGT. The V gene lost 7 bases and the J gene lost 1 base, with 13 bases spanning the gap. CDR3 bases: TGTGCCAGCACCCAGGATTGGGGGAACACCGGGGAGCTGTTTTTT. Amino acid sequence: CASTQDWGNTGELFF.

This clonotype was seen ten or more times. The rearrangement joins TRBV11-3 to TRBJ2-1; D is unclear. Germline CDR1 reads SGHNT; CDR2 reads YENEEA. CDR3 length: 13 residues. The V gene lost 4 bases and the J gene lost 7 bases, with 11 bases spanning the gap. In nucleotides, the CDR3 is TGTGCCAGCAGCTCAGCACGAGTGAATGAGCAGTTCTTC. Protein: CASSSARVNEQFF.